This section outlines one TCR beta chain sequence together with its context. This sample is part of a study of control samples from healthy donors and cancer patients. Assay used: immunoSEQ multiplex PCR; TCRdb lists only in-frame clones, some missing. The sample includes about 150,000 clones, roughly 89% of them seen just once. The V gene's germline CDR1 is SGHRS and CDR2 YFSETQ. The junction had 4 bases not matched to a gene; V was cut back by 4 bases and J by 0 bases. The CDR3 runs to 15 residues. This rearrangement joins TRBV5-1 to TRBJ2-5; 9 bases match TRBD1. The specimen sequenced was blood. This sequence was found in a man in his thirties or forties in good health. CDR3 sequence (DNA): TGCGCCAGCAGCCGACAGGGGGATCACCAAGAGACCCAGTACTTC. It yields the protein CASSRQGDHQETQYF.